A selection of T cell receptor beta chains follows, all from one sample in a study of T cell responses to AZD1222 COVID-19 vaccine. Using immunoSEQ multiplex PCR, the repertoire was profiled, and TCRdb retains in-frame clones only, with some absent. Here the sample spans about 56,000 clones, 75% to 90% being singletons. The sequencing here drew on peripheral blood, taken on day 0 of AZD1222 vaccination. The source is an adult in good health. Both conserved end residues are part of each CDR3. The order of the fields is clone size, V gene, D gene, J gene, CDR3 protein, CDR3 DNA. A D gene is named only where the DNA matches it firmly. For some rows the clone size is stated as once, few or many, or as a class when expanded; others skip it.

size: NA
V: TRBV12-3/TRBV12-4
D: NA
J: TRBJ2-1
CDR3: CASSLPGWGEQFF
DNA: TGTGCCAGCAGTTTGCCCGGGTGGGGAGAGCAGTTCTTC

size: NA
V: TRBV3-1/TRBV3-2
D: TRBD2
J: TRBJ2-7
CDR3: CASSQSRGGYYEQYF
DNA: TGTGCCAGCAGCCAATCTCGCGGGGGATACTACGAGCAGTACTTC

size: once
V: TRBV27
D: NA
J: TRBJ1-2
CDR3: CASSRGGIPYYGYTF
DNA: TGTGCCAGCAGCCGGGGGGGGATCCCGTACTATGGCTACACCTTC

size: NA
V: TRBV4-1
D: NA
J: TRBJ2-3
CDR3: CASSQFDTQYF
DNA: TGCGCCAGCAGCCAATTCGATACGCAGTATTTT

size: NA
V: TRBV7-9
D: NA
J: TRBJ2-3
CDR3: CASSLVVGRTDTQYF
DNA: TGTGCCAGCAGCTTAGTAGTCGGCCGCACAGATACGCAGTATTTT

size: NA
V: TRBV11-3
D: NA
J: TRBJ2-1
CDR3: CASSLRWGEQFF
DNA: TGTGCCAGCAGCCTTAGATGGGGTGAGCAGTTCTTC

size: NA
V: TRBV5-1
D: TRBD1
J: TRBJ1-2
CDR3: CASSSGQGKRLDGYTF
DNA: TGCGCCAGCAGCTCGGGACAGGGAAAGAGATTAGATGGCTACACCTTC

size: NA
V: TRBV6-5
D: NA
J: TRBJ1-5
CDR3: CASSPDSNQPQHF
DNA: TGTGCCAGCAGTCCCGATAGCAATCAGCCCCAGCATTTT

size: few
V: TRBV5-1
D: NA
J: TRBJ1-4
CDR3: CASSQTPATNEKLFF
DNA: TGCGCCAGCAGCCAGACACCTGCAACTAATGAAAAACTGTTTTTT

size: NA
V: TRBV28
D: TRBD1
J: TRBJ1-1
CDR3: CASSAGGGLGKSEAFF
DNA: TGTGCCAGCAGTGCAGGGGGCGGGTTAGGGAAGAGTGAAGCTTTCTTT

size: few
V: TRBV7-9
D: TRBD1
J: TRBJ1-1
CDR3: CASSPTGGEAFF
DNA: TGTGCCAGCAGCCCGACAGGGGGTGAAGCTTTCTTT

size: NA
V: TRBV19
D: TRBD1
J: TRBJ1-3
CDR3: CATATGGAGNTIYF
DNA: TGTGCCACCGCGACAGGGGGCGCGGGAAACACCATATATTTT

size: NA
V: TRBV5-6
D: TRBD1
J: TRBJ1-1
CDR3: CASSLAVTGAAFF
DNA: TGTGCCAGCAGCTTGGCGGTGACAGGGGCCGCTTTCTTT

size: NA
V: TRBV27
D: NA
J: TRBJ1-2
CDR3: CASSFGRDYGYTF
DNA: TGTGCCAGCAGTTTTGGCAGGGACTATGGCTACACCTTC

size: once
V: TRBV6-5
D: TRBD1
J: TRBJ2-7
CDR3: CAAGTGTYEQYF
DNA: TGTGCCGCCGGGACAGGGACCTACGAGCAGTACTTC

size: NA
V: TRBV30
D: TRBD1
J: TRBJ1-1
CDR3: CAATDRGGTEAFF
DNA: TGTGCCGCCACGGACAGGGGAGGCACTGAAGCTTTCTTT

size: NA
V: TRBV3-1/TRBV3-2
D: TRBD1
J: TRBJ2-2
CDR3: CASTSIRDSYTGELFF
DNA: TGTGCCAGCACCTCTATCCGGGACAGTTACACCGGGGAGCTGTTTTTT

size: NA
V: TRBV4-2
D: NA
J: TRBJ2-2
CDR3: CASSQDPNTGELFF
DNA: TGTGCCAGCAGCCAAGATCCGAACACCGGGGAGCTGTTTTTT

size: NA
V: TRBV7-2
D: NA
J: TRBJ1-4
CDR3: CASSEGGFPEKLFF
DNA: TGTGCCAGCAGCGAAGGAGGCTTCCCTGAAAAACTGTTTTTT

size: NA
V: TRBV30
D: NA
J: TRBJ1-2
CDR3: CAWSTLTEYTF
DNA: TGTGCCTGGAGTACTCTGACAGAGTACACCTTC

size: NA
V: TRBV7-6
D: NA
J: TRBJ1-5
CDR3: CASSLGTYQPQHF
DNA: TGTGCCAGCAGCTTAGGGACGTATCAGCCCCAGCATTTT

size: NA
V: TRBV6-5
D: NA
J: TRBJ2-5
CDR3: CASSNRDGTQYF
DNA: TGTGCCAGCAGCAACAGGGATGGGACCCAGTACTTC

size: NA
V: TRBV2
D: NA
J: TRBJ1-2
CDR3: CASRMGPPEGYTF
DNA: TGTGCCAGCAGGATGGGACCCCCGGAAGGCTACACCTTC

size: NA
V: TRBV7-2
D: NA
J: TRBJ1-1
CDR3: CASSTETGHRTEAFF
DNA: TGTGCCAGCAGCACCGAGACAGGTCACAGGACTGAAGCTTTCTTT

size: NA
V: TRBV6-5
D: NA
J: TRBJ2-5
CDR3: CASSRGRTQETQYF
DNA: TGTGCCAGCAGTAGAGGACGGACCCAAGAGACCCAGTACTTC

size: NA
V: TRBV6-1
D: NA
J: TRBJ2-1
CDR3: CASSEKAEYNEQFF
DNA: TGTGCCAGCAGTGAAAAAGCGGAATACAATGAGCAGTTCTTC

size: NA
V: TRBV28
D: NA
J: TRBJ1-2
CDR3: CASSPGTDFYGYTF
DNA: TGTGCCAGCAGTCCAGGGACGGACTTCTATGGCTACACCTTC

size: NA
V: TRBV19
D: TRBD1
J: TRBJ2-7
CDR3: CATTDRGVYEQYF
DNA: TGTGCCACCACGGACAGGGGAGTATACGAGCAGTACTTC

size: once
V: TRBV9
D: TRBD1
J: TRBJ1-6
CDR3: CASSVEQGFDSPLHF
DNA: TGTGCCAGCAGCGTAGAACAGGGGTTTGATTCACCCCTCCACTTT

size: NA
V: TRBV15
D: NA
J: TRBJ1-6
CDR3: CATSFTGSPLHF
DNA: TGTGCCACCAGCTTTACAGGTTCACCCCTCCACTTT

size: NA
V: TRBV4-1
D: NA
J: TRBJ2-7
CDR3: CASSQDVGTDSYEQYF
DNA: TGCGCCAGCAGCCAAGATGTGGGGACGGATTCCTACGAGCAGTACTTC

size: NA
V: TRBV11-2
D: NA
J: TRBJ1-2
CDR3: CASSFPDSFYGYTF
DNA: TGTGCCAGCAGCTTCCCCGACAGTTTCTATGGCTACACCTTC

size: NA
V: TRBV4-1
D: TRBD1
J: TRBJ2-7
CDR3: CASSQEPTGGSYEQYF
DNA: TGCGCCAGCAGCCAAGAGCCGACAGGGGGGAGCTACGAGCAGTACTTC

size: NA
V: TRBV2
D: NA
J: TRBJ2-7
CDR3: CASRQTVPGQYF
DNA: TGTGCCAGCAGGCAGACCGTTCCTGGGCAGTACTTC

size: once
V: TRBV6-1
D: NA
J: TRBJ1-5
CDR3: CASSEQGFRAQHF
DNA: TGTGCCAGCAGTGAACAGGGGTTTAGGGCCCAGCATTTT

size: NA
V: TRBV30
D: NA
J: TRBJ1-1
CDR3: CAWSSRRNTEAFF
DNA: TGTGCCTGGAGTTCCAGGAGGAACACTGAAGCTTTCTTT

size: NA
V: TRBV5-6
D: TRBD1
J: TRBJ1-1
CDR3: CASRPLTGEGSSFF
DNA: TGTGCCAGCAGACCGTTAACAGGGGAGGGTTCGTCTTTCTTT

size: NA
V: TRBV19
D: NA
J: TRBJ2-2
CDR3: CASSRAPGDTGELFF
DNA: TGTGCCAGTAGTCGCGCCCCAGGGGACACCGGGGAGCTGTTTTTT

size: NA
V: TRBV7-3
D: NA
J: TRBJ2-2
CDR3: CASSLRSGELFF
DNA: TGTGCCAGCAGCTTAAGATCCGGGGAGCTGTTTTTT

size: NA
V: TRBV5-4
D: TRBD1
J: TRBJ1-6
CDR3: CASGPRQGNSPLHF
DNA: TGTGCCAGCGGGCCCCGACAGGGGAACTCACCCCTCCACTTT

size: NA
V: TRBV19
D: TRBD2
J: TRBJ2-1
CDR3: CASSNRLAGGLRHEQFF
DNA: TGTGCCAGTAGTAACCGACTAGCGGGGGGGCTGCGGCATGAGCAGTTCTTC